The 6 T cell receptor beta chains given below trace back to one sample, sequenced in a study of breast tumors, draining lymph nodes, adjacent tissues. TCRdb processed the multiplex PCR reads anew with MiXCR; each CDR3 protein has one entry. The sample consists of some 85,000 distinct CDR3 sequences, roughly 29% of them appearing once. Samples came from axillary lymph nodes draining the breast cancer. The sequencing sample was made of axillary lymph node tissue. All receptors come from a female donor with breast cancer. Some clones in this sample may be carry-over from other donors' samples.

This clonotype was detected ten times or more. The chain uses TRBV7-3 and TRBJ1-2; D not resolved. The CDR3 has 15 amino acids. CDR1 is SGHTA and CDR2 is FQGTGA in the germline V gene. Trimming removed 1 base at V and 0 bases at J, with 9 bases between. CDR3 coding DNA: TGTGCCAGCAGCTTAAGTGGCAGTACTAACTATGGCTACACCTTC. Translating it yields CASSLSGSTNYGYTF. Full variable domain (outside the CDR3, taken from reference TRBV7-3 and TRBJ1-2): GAGVSQTPSNKVTEKGKYVELRCDPISGHTALYWYRQSLGQGPEFLIYFQGTGAADDSGLPNDRFFAVRPEGSVSTLKIQRTERGDSAVYLCASSLSGSTNYGYTFGSGTRLTVV.

The chain uses TRBV30 and TRBJ1-5; 7 nucleotides agree with TRBD1. The CDR3 length is 12 residues. V was pared by 3 bases and J by 8 bases, with 4 bases of the junction left unmatched. CDR1 GTSNPN and CDR2 SVGIG come from the germline V gene (reference sequence). The CDR3, as DNA: TGTGCCTGGAGACAGGGGTTGAAGCCCCAGCATTTT. Its translation is CAWRQGLKPQHF.

At least ten counts were recorded for this clonotype. The rearrangement links TRBV20-1 to TRBJ2-7, with 9 bases matching TRBD1. Germline V CDR1 and CDR2: DFQATT, SNEGSKA (reference sequence). The ends lost 5 bases at V and 0 bases at J; junction bases unmatched: 11. The CDR3 is 16 residues long. The CDR3 region has the DNA TGCAGTGCTGAAACTACCGGGACAGGGAACTCCTACGAGCAGTACTTC. The encoded protein is CSAETTGTGNSYEQYF.

Ten or more counts support this clonotype. The chain has TRBV19 and TRBJ2-7; possible D gene TRBD1, 8 bases. The germline V gene encodes CDR1 LNHDA and CDR2 SQIVND (reference sequence). The CDR3 totals 16 residues. Trimming removed 3 bases at V and 1 base at J, with 16 bases between. The CDR3 spells CASSIRRGTGSYEQYF. As DNA, the CDR3 is TGTGCCAGTAGTATTAGGCGGGGGACAGGTTCCTACGAGCAGTACTTC. Supplemented by reference TRBV19 and TRBJ2-7, the full variable domain reads DGGITQSPKYLFRKEGQNVTLSCEQNLNHDAMYWYRQDPGQGLRLIYYSQIVNDFQKGDIAEGYSVSREKKESFPLTVTSAQKNPTAFYLCASSIRRGTGSYEQYFGPGTRLTVT.

This clonotype was counted many times. This chain joins TRBV7-8 and TRBJ1-5, with a tentative D call TRBD1 (5 bases). The germline gives CDR1 SGHVS, CDR2 FQNEAQ. This CDR3 has 14 residues. V was clipped by 1 base and J by 5 bases, with 9 bases between them. For the CDR3, the DNA is TGTGCCAGCAGCTTAGTCGGCAGGGATCAGCCCCAGCATTTT. Its protein is CASSLVGRDQPQHF.

This clonotype occurred many times. The chain recombines TRBV12-3 or TRBV12-4 with TRBJ1-5; 9 bases are a match to TRBD1. The CDR3 covers 20 residues. Unmatched junction bases numbered 14, after V lost 1 base and J lost 1 base. Here the CDR3 DNA reads TGTGCCAGCAGTTTAGGTCGCTACGTACAGGGGGCGAGGAGCAATCAGCCCCAGCATTTT. It specifies CASSLGRYVQGARSNQPQHF.